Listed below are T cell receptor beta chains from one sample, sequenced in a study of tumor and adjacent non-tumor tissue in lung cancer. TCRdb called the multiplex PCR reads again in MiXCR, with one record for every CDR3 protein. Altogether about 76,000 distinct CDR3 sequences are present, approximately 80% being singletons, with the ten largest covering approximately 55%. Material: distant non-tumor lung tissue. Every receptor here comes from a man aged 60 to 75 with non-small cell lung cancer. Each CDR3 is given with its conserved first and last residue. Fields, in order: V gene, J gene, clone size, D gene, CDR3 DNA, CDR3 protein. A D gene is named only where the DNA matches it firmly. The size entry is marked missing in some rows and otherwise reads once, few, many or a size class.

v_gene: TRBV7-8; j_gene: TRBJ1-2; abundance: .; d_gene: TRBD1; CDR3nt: TGTGCAAGCAGCAGGGACAGGGGGCTTCACTATGACTACACCTTC; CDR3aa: CASSRDRGLHYDYTF
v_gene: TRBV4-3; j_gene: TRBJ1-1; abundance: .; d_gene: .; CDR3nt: TGCGCCAACAGCCAAGACGCTCAGGGCAGTTCGGGCACTGAAGCTTTCTTT; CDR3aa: CANSQDAQGSSGTEAFF
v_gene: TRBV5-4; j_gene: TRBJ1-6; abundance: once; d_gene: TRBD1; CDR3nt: TGTGCCAGCAGCCCGGGACAGGGGGCGAATAATTTGCCCCTCCACTTT; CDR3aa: CASSPGQGANNLPLHF
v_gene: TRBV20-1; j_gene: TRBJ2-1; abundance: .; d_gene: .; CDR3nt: TGCAGTGCAACAGGGTTCGATGAGCAGTCATTC; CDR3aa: CSATGFDEQSF
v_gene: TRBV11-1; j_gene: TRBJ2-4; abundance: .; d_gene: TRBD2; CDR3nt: TGTGCAAGCAGCCAGACTAGCGGGTGGGCCAAAAACATTCAGTACTTC; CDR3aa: CASSQTSGWAKNIQYF
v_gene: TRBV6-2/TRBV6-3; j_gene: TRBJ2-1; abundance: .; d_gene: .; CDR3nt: TGTGCCGGCAGTTACGTCAGAGGAGTCTTCTTC; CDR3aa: CAGSYVRGVFF
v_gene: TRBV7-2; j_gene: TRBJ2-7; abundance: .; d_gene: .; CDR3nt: TGTGCCAGCAGCTTAGTTGCAGGGGCAATCTACGAGCAGTACTTC; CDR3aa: CASSLVAGAIYEQYF
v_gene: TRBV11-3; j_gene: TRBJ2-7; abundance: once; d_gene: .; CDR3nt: TGTGCCACCAGCCCCCGGGACGAAGCTGGCGGACAGTACTTC; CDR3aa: CATSPRDEAGGQYF
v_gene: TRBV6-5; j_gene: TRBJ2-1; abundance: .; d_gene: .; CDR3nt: TGTGCCAGCAGTTACGGGGGTTCGGTAGACTCTAATTACAATGAGCAGTTCTTC; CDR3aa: CASSYGGSVDSNYNEQFF
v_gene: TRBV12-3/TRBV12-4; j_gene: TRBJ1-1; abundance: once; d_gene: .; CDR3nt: TGTGCCAGCAATTTCCCAGGGATATTGAATACTGAAGCTTTCTTT; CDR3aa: CASNFPGILNTEAFF
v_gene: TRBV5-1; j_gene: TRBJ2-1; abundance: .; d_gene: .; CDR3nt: TGCGCCAGCAGCTTGGCGATTATGCCGGGGACAAACAATGAGCAGTTCTTC; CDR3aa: CASSLAIMPGTNNEQFF
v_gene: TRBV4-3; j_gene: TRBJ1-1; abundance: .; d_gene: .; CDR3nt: TGCGCCAGTAGCCAATCGTTCAGTTTGAGCACTGAAGCTTTCTTT; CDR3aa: CASSQSFSLSTEAFF
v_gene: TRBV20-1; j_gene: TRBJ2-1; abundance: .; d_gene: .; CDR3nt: TGCAGTGTTGACCCGGGGGCACGGTACAATAAGCAGTTTTTC; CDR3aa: CSVDPGARYNKQFF
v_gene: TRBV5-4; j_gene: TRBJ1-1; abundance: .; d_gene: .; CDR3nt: TGTGTCAACAGACCACCGGGGGCGGCGGGGACTGAAGCTTTCTTT; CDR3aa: CVNRPPGAAGTEAFF
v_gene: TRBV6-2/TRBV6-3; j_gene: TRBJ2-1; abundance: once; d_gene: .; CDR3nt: TGTGCCAGCACTGACCGGATAGCCCGCTATGAGCAGTTCTTC; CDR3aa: CASTDRIARYEQFF
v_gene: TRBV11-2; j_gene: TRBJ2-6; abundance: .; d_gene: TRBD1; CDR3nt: TGTGCCAGCAGCCTACTTACAAAGGACAGGCCCTCCGGGGCCAACGTCCTGACTTTC; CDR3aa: CASSLLTKDRPSGANVLTF
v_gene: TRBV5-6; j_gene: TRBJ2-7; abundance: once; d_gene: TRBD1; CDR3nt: TGTGCCTGCAGGTTGGTACCAGGGGGCGGGAACGAGCAGTATTTC; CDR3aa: CACRLVPGGGNEQYF
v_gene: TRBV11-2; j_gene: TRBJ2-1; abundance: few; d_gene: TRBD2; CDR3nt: TGTGCCAGCAGCTTGTTCCGGTCTCTAGCGGGATTAAGAACCTACAATGAGCAGTTCTTC; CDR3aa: CASSLFRSLAGLRTYNEQFF
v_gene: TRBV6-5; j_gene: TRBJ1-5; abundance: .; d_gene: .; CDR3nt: TGTACCAGCAGTTACCTACAGGGAAGCAATCAGTCCCAGCACTTT; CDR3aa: CTSSYLQGSNQSQHF
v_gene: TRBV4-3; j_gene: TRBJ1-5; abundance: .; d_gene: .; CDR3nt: TGCGCCAGCAGCCAGGTTGGACTAGGCGGGAGTCTCGATACGCAGCATTTT; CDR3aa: CASSQVGLGGSLDTQHF
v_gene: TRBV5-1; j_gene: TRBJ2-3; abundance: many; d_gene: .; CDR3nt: TGCGCCAGCACCCAGTCGCCAGTTAGAGATACGCAGTATTTT; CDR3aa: CASTQSPVRDTQYF
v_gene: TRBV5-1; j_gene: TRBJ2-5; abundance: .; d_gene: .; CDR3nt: TGCGCCAGCAGCGAAAAAGGGACAACGGGAGAGACCCAGTACTTC; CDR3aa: CASSEKGTTGETQYF
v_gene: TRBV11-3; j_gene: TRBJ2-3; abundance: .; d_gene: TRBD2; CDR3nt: TGCGCCAGCAGCCCCGACTTGGGAGCGGGAGGAATAGATACGCAGTATTTT; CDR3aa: CASSPDLGAGGIDTQYF
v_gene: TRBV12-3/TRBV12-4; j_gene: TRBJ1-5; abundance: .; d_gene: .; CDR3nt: TGTGCCAGCAGTTTAGACTGGGGTAGGAGCAATCAGCCCCATCATTTT; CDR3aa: CASSLDWGRSNQPHHF
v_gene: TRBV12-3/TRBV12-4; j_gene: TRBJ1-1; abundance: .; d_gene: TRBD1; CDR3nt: TGTACCAGCTGCATAACTACGACAGGGGGCATGAACACTGAAGCTTTATTT; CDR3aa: CTSCITTTGGMNTEALF
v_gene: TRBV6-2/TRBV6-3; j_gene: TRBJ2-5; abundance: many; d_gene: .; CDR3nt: TGTGCCAGCAGTTACGATGTAGCGGCAGAGACCCAGTACTTC; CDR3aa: CASSYDVAAETQYF
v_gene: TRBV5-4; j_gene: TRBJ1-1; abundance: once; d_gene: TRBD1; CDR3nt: TGTGTCATCAGCGCTACAGGGGTGCTTGCTGAAGCTTTCTTT; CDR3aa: CVISATGVLAEAFF
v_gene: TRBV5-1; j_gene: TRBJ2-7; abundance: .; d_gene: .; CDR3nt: TGCGCGAGCAGCTTGAACCGCTACGAGCAGCACTTC; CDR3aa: CASSLNRYEQHF
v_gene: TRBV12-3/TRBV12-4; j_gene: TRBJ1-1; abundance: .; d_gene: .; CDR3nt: TGTGCTATCAGTTGGCAGGGGATGAACACTGAAGTTTTCTTT; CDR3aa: CAISWQGMNTEVFF
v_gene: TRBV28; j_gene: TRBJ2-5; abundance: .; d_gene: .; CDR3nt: TGTACCACCCTTGTCGGGGAGCTCCAAGAGACCCAGTACTTC; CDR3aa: CTTLVGELQETQYF
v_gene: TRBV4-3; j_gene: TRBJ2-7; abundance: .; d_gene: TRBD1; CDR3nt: TGCGCCAGCGCCCAAGACAGGGGTTTATTTGTGCAGTACTTC; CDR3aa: CASAQDRGLFVQYF
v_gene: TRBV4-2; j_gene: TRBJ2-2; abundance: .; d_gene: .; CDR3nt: TGTGCCAGCAGCCAAGATGGCGGCGGCACCGGGGAACTGTTTTTT; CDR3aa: CASSQDGGGTGELFF
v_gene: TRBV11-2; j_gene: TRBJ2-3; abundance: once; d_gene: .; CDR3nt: TGTGCCAGTAGTTTAGACCGGAGTATAAGAGATACGCAGTATTTT; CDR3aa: CASSLDRSIRDTQYF
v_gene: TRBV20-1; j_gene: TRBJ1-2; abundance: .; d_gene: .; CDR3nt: TGCAGTGCTAACTTTCGGACGGTTGAGGTAAACTATGGCTACACCTTC; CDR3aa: CSANFRTVEVNYGYTF
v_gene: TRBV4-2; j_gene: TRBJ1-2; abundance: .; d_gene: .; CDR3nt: TGTGCCGGCAGCCCCCCTGCGGGGACGGAGAGGGATGGTTACATCTTC; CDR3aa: CAGSPPAGTERDGYIF
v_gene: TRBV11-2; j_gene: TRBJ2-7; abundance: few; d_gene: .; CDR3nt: TGTGCCAGCAGAGAAAAGTACGAGCAGTACTTC; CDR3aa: CASREKYEQYF
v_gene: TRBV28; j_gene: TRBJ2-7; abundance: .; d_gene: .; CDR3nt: TGTGCCAGCAGTTTATACGGGGGGCGCAGAGAGCAGTACTTC; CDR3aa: CASSLYGGRREQYF
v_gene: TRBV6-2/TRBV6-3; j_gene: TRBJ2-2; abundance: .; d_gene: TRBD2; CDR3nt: TGTACCTGCTGGCTTAGCGGGAACATCGGGGAGCTGTTTTTT; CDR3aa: CTCWLSGNIGELFF
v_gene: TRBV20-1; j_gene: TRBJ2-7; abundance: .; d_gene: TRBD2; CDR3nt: TGCAGTGTTAGAAGGTCCAGCGGGATTCTGAACAAGCAGTACTTC; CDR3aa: CSVRRSSGILNKQYF
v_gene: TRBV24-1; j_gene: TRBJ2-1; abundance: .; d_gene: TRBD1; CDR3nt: TGTCCCACCAGTGACCCGACAGGGTTTAAGGTAGTCTTC; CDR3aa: CPTSDPTGFKVVF
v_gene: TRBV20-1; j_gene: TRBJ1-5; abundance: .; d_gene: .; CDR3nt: TGCAGTGCTAGTCCCGTCCAGCCGAGGCAGCCCCAGCATTTT; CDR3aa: CSASPVQPRQPQHF
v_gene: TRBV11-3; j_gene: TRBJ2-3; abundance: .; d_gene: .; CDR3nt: TGTGCCAGCAGCTCCCTCCTTAGGGAGTGGGGGGGCACAGATACGCAGTATTTT; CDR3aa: CASSSLLREWGGTDTQYF
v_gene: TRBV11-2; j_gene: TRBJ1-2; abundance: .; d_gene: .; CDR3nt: TGCGCCATCAATCTCGATGGCAGGGGTAGCTATGGCTACACCTTC; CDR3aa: CAINLDGRGSYGYTF
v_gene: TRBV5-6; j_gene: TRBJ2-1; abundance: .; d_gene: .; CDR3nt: TGTGTCAGCAGTCAGGACATGGGGGAAGTCTACAATGATCAGTTCTTC; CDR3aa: CVSSQDMGEVYNDQFF
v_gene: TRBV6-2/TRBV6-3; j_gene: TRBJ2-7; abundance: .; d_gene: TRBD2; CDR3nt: TGTGCCAGCAGTCCCCTGACTAGCGGAAGTTACGAGCAGTACTTC; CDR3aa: CASSPLTSGSYEQYF
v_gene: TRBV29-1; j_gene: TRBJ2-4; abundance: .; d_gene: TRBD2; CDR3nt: TGCAACGTTTGGACTAGTCTCCCAAACATTCAGTACTTC; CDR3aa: CNVWTSLPNIQYF
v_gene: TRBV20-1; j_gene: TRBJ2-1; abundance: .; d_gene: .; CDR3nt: TGCAGTGCTAGAGGGGCTAGAAATAAGCAGTTCTTC; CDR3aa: CSARGARNKQFF
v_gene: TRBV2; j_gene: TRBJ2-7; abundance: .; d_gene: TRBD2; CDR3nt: TGTCCCAGCAGCCCTGGGGGGGACCCCTACGAGCAGTACTTC; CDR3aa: CPSSPGGDPYEQYF
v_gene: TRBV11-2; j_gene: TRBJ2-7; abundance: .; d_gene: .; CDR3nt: TGTGCCAGCAGCTTAGTTAGGGGCAGCTACGAGCAGTACTTC; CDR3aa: CASSLVRGSYEQYF
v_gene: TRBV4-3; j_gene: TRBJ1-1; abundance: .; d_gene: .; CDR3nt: TGCGCCAGCAGTCAACACTTAAGTGGCAGCGGCACTGAAGCTTTCTTT; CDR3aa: CASSQHLSGSGTEAFF
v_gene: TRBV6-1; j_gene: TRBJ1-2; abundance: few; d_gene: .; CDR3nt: TGTGCCAGCATCCCACTGACAGACCATAACTATGGCTACATCTTC; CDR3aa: CASIPLTDHNYGYIF
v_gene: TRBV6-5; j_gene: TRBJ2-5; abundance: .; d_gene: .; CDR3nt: TGTGCCAGCTGTGTTACCGGGACCGCGCGGGCCCAGTACTTC; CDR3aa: CASCVTGTARAQYF
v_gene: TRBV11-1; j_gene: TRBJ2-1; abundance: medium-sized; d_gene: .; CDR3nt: TGTGCCAGCAGCTTAGACGCGGGGATCTACAATGAGCAGTTCTTC; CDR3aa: CASSLDAGIYNEQFF